This T cell receptor (beta chain) comes out of a study of post-analysis software for immune sequencing data. Study observations and caveats: Same-batch preparations were strongly co-clustered by F measure. Versus controls, multiple sclerosis patients showed significantly lower diversity (normalized Chao1).

The authors incorporated unique molecular identifiers into the TCR beta cDNA libraries. The authors obtained roughly 0.5 million cDNA molecules from around 0.96 to 9.9 million T cells. TCRdb itself ran the PCR reads through MiXCR, one entry per CDR3 protein. The repertoire includes more than 350,000 distinct CDR3 sequences, roughly 40% of them detected once, and around 8% sits in the top ten. In the case of this clonotype: Its antigen is as yet unknown.

The clonotype was recovered from a girl aged 2 to 9 with multiple sclerosis. Source material: blood.

In DNA form, the CDR3 reads TGTGCCAGCAGTTTAAAGAGGACTCGCAGCTCCTACAATGAGCAGTTCTTC. It yields the protein CASSLKRTRSSYNEQFF. The rearrangement joins TRBV27 to TRBJ2-1; a possible D gene is TRBD2 (5 bases). The CDR3 sequence is 17 residues long. Trimming shortened V by 2 bases and J by 0 bases, and 14 bases separated the two germline ends. Germline loops: CDR1 MNHEY, CDR2 SMNVEV (reference sequence).